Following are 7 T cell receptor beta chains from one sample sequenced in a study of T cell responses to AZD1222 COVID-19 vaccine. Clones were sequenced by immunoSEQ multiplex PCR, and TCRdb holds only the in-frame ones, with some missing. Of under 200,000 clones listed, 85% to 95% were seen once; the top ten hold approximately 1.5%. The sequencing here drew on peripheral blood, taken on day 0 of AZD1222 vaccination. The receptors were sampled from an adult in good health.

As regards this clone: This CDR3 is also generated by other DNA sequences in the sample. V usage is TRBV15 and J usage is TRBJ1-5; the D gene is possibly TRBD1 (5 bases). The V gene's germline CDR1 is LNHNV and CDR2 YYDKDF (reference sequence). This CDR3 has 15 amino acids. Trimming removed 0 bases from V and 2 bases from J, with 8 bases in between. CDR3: CATSRDPGGNQPQHF. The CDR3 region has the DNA TGTGCCACCAGCAGAGATCCGGGGGGCAATCAGCCCCAGCATTTT.

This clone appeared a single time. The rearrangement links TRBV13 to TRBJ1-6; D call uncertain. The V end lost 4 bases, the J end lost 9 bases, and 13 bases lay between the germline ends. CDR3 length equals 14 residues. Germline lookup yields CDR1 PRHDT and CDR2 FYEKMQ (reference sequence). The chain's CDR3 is CASSSTDSSSPLHF. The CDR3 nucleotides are TGTGCCAGCAGCTCCACAGATTCGAGTTCACCCCTCCACTTT.

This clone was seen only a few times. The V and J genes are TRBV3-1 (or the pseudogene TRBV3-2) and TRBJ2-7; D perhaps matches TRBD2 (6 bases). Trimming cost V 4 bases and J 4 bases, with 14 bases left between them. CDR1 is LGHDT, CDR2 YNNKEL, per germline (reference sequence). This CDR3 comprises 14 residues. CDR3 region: CASSPAPGRYEQYF. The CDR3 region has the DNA TGTGCCAGCAGCCCAGCGCCGGGGAGGTACGAGCAGTACTTC.

CDR3 sequence (DNA): TGTGCCAGCAGCCCGGCGGGAGAGACCCAGTACTTC. Residues: CASSPAGETQYF. This chain connects TRBV7-7 to TRBJ2-5; a possible D gene is TRBD2 (5 bases). The CDR3 sequence is 12 residues long. V shed 5 bases and J shed 4 bases, with 8 bases lying between them. The germline V gene has CDR1 SSHAT and CDR2 FNYEAQ (reference sequence).

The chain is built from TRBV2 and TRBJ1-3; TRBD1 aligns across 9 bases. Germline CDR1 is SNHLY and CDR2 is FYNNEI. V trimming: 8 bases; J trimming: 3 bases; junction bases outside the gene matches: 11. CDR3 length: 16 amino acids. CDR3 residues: CASQRKTDRGGNTIYF. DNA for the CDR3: TGTGCCAGCCAGCGTAAGACGGACAGGGGTGGAAACACCATATATTTT.

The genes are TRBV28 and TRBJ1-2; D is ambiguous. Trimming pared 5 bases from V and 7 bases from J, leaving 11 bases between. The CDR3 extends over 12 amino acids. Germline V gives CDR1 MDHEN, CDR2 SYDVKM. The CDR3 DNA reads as TGTGCCAGCAGTCTACGGGCGGGTGGCTACACCTTC. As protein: CASSLRAGGYTF.

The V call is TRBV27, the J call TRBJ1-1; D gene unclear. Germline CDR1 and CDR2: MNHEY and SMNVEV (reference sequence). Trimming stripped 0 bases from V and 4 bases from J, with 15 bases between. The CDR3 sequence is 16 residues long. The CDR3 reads CASSLSSIAIPTEAFF. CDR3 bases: TGTGCCAGCAGTTTATCTTCAATCGCGATCCCCACTGAAGCTTTCTTT.